These 5 T cell receptor beta chains originate from one sample sequenced in a study of beta chain features in type 1 diabetes. The sequenced template was cDNA made from the entire isolated RNA. Sequencing used immunoSEQ multiplex PCR; TCRdb keeps in-frame clones, though not all of them. In the table there are a few hundred thousand clones, over 25% of which are singletons. Material: naive CD4+ T cells from blood. These receptors came from a man aged 18-30 years in good health.

The chain links TRBV28 to TRBJ2-7; TRBD1 matches at 7 bases. CDR3 length: 16 amino acids. From germline, CDR1 is MDHEN and CDR2 SYDVKM. Trimming at V came to 6 bases and at J to 7 bases, leaving 18 bases not matched to a gene. The chain's CDR3 is CASRPPGGINGGEQYF. Written as DNA, the CDR3 is TGTGCCAGCAGGCCTCCAGGGGGAATCAACGGTGGTGAGCAGTACTTC. Filled out from reference TRBV28 and TRBJ2-7, the complete variable domain reads DVKVTQSSRYLVKRTGEKVFLECVQDMDHENMFWYRQDPGLGLRLIYFSYDVKMKEKGDIPEGYSVSREKKERFSLILESASTNQTSMYLCASRPPGGINGGEQYFGPGTRLTVT.

V is TRBV4-1 and J is TRBJ1-1, with D unclear. The CDR3 runs 14 residues. Trimming removed 5 bases from V and 0 bases from J, with 10 bases in between. Germline CDR1 reads MGHRA; CDR2 reads YSYEKL. The CDR3 sequence: CASSSRTVNTEAFF. Written as DNA, the CDR3 is TGCGCCAGCAGCTCCCGGACGGTGAACACTGAAGCTTTCTTT.

The chain combines TRBV7-9 with TRBJ2-3, with unresolved D. The germline gives CDR1 SEHNR, CDR2 FQNEAQ (reference sequence). The CDR3 contains 14 residues. Between the trimmed V and J ends, which lost 10 bases and 0 bases, there was a span of 14 bases. CDR3 DNA sequence: TGTGCCACCCCACAGTTCCCTAGCACAGATACGCAGTATTTT. Amino acid sequence: CATPQFPSTDTQYF.

The gene calls are TRBV27 and TRBJ2-6; D remains ambiguous. The CDR3 has 14 residues. V was clipped by 4 bases and J by 2 bases, with 6 bases between them. In germline, CDR1 is MNHEY, CDR2 SMNVEV (reference sequence). This CDR3 reads CASSSGAGANVLTF. As DNA, the CDR3 is TGTGCCAGCAGTTCTGGGGCTGGGGCCAACGTCCTGACTTTC.

With regard to this clone: The same CDR3 also results from other DNA sequences found in this sample. J is TRBJ2-3 and V is TRBV29-1; 10 bases map to TRBD1. CDR3 size: 14 residues. V dropped 6 bases and J dropped 3; count of bases not matched to a gene: 6. Germline values: CDR1 SQVTM, CDR2 ANQGSEA. CDR3: CSVRDRGPTDTQYF. The CDR3 DNA reads TGCAGCGTCCGGGACAGGGGACCTACAGATACGCAGTATTTT.